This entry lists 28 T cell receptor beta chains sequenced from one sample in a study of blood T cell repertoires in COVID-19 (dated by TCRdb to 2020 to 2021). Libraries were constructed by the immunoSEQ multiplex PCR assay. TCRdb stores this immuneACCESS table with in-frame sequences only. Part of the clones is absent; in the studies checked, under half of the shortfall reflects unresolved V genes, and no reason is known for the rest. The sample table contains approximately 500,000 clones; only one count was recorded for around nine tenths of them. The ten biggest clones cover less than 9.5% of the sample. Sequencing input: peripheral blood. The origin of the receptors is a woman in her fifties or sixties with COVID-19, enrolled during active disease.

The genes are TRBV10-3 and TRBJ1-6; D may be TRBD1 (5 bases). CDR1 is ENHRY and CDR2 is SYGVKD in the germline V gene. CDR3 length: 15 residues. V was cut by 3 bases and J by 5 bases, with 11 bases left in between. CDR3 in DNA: TGTGCCATCAGTGATGTGTCGGACAATAATTCACCCCTCCACTTT. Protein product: CAISDVSDNNSPLHF.

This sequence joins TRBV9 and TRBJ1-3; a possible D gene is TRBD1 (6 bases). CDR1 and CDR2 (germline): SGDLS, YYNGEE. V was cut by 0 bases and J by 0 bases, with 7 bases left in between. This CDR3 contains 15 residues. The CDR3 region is CASSVGTASGNTIYF. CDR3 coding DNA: TGTGCCAGCAGCGTAGGGACAGCCTCTGGAAACACCATATATTTT. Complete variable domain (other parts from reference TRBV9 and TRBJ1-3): DSGVTQTPKHLITATGQRVTLRCSPRSGDLSVYWYQQSLDQGLQFLIQYYNGEERAKGNILERFSAQQFPDLHSELNLSSLELGDSALYFCASSVGTASGNTIYFGEGSWLTVV.

CDR3 sequence (DNA): TGTGCCAGCAGTTTATGGCCAGGGAGGGCCGGGGAGCTGTTTTTT. It codes for CASSLWPGRAGELFF. The chain combines TRBV27 with TRBJ2-2, with 7 bases fitting TRBD2. V dropped 1 base and J dropped 6; count of bases not matched to a gene: 5. Looked up from germline, CDR1 is MNHEY and CDR2 is SMNVEV (reference sequence). The CDR3 runs to 15 residues.

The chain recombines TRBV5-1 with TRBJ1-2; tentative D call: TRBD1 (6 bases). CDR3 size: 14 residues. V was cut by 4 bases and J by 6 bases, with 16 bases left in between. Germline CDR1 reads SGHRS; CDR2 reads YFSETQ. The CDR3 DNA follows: TGCGCCAGCAGCCCCCCGGACAGTTGGGATGGCTACACCTTC. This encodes CASSPPDSWDGYTF.

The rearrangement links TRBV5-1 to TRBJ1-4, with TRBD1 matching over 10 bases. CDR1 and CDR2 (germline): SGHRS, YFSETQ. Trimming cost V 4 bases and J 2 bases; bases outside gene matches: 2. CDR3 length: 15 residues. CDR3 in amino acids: CASSQGQGTNEKLFF. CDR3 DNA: TGCGCCAGCAGCCAGGGACAGGGGACTAATGAAAAACTGTTTTTT.

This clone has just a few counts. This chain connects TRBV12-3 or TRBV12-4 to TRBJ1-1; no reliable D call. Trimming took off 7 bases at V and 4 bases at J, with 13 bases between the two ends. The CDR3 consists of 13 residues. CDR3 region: CASTSSGFTEAFF. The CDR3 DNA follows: TGTGCCAGCACCTCCTCGGGGTTCACTGAAGCTTTCTTT.

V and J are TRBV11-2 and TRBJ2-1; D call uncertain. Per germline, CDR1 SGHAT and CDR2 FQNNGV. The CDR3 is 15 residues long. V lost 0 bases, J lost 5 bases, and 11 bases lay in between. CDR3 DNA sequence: TGTGCCAGCAGCTTAGAGCCACGAGAAGACAATGAGCAGTTCTTC. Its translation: CASSLEPREDNEQFF.

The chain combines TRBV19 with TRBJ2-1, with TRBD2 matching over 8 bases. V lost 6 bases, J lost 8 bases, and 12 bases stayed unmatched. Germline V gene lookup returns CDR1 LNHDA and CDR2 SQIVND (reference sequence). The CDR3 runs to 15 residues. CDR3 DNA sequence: TGTGCCAGTAGCTCTCCGGGACTAGGTGGCGATGAGCAGTTCTTC. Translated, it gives CASSSPGLGGDEQFF.

The chain's CDR3 is CASSPPGTGNTIYF. In nucleotides, the CDR3 is TGTGCCAGCAGTCCCCCCGGGACAGGAAACACCATATATTTT. The rearrangement uses TRBV7-9 and TRBJ1-3; D might be TRBD1 (6 bases). The CDR3 runs 14 residues. The ends were cut back, 6 bases at V and 4 bases at J, with 13 bases in the middle. Per germline, CDR1 SEHNR and CDR2 FQNEAQ (reference sequence).

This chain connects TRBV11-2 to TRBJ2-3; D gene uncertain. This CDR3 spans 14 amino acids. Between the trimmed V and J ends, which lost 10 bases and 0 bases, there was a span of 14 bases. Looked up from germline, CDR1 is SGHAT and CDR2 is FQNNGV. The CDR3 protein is CATRRTLSTDTQYF. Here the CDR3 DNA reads TGTGCCACGAGAAGAACCTTAAGCACAGATACGCAGTATTTT.

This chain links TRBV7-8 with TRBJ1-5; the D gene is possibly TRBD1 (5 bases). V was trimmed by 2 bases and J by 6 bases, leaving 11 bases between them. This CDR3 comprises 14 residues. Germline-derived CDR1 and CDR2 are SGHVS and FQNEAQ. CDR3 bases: TGTGCCAGCAGCTTATCAGGGTCTGGTCAGCCCCAGCATTTT. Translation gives CASSLSGSGQPQHF.

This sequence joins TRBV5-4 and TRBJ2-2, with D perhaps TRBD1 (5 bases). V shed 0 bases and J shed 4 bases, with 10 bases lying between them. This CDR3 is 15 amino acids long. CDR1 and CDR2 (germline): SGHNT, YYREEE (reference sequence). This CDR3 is CASSLGFQGTGELFF. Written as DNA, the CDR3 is TGTGCCAGCAGCTTGGGGTTTCAGGGCACCGGGGAGCTGTTTTTT.

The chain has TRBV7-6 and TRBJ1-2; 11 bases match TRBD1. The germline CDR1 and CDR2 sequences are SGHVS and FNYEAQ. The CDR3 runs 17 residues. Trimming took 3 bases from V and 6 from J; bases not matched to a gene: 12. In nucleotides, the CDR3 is TGTGCCAGCAGCTTTAGGTTCGGACAGGGGGCCGTCAATGGCTACACCTTC. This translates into CASSFRFGQGAVNGYTF.

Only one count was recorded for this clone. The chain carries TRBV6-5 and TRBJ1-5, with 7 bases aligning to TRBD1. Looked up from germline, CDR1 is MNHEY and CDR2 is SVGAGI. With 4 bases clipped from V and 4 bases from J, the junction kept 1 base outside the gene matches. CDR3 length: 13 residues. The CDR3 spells CASSFRGNQPQHF. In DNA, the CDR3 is TGTGCCAGCAGTTTCAGGGGGAATCAGCCCCAGCATTTT.

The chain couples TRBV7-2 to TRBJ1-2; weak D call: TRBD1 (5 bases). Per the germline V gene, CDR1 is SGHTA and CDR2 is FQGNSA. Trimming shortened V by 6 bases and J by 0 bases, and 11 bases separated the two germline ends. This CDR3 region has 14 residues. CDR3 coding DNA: TGTGCCAGCAGTTGGGGCAGAGCTAACTATGGCTACACCTTC. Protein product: CASSWGRANYGYTF.

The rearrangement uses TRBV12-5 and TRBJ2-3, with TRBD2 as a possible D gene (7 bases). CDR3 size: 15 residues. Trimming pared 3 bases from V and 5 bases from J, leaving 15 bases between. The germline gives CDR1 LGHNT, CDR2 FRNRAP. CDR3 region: CASGFGRGAEDTQYF. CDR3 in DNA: TGTGCTAGTGGTTTTGGCCGGGGGGCCGAAGATACGCAGTATTTT. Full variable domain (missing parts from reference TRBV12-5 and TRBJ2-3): DARVTQTPRHKVTEMGQEVTMRCQPILGHNTVFWYRQTMMQGLELLAYFRNRAPLDDSGMPKDRFSAEMPDATLATLKIQPSEPRDSAVYFCASGFGRGAEDTQYFGPGTRLTVL.

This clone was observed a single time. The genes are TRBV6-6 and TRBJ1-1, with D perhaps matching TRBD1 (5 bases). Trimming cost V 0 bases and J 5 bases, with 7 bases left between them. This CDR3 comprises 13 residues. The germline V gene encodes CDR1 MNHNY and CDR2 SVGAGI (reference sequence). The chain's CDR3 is CASSYSEGTEAFF. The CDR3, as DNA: TGTGCCAGCAGTTACTCGGAGGGGACTGAAGCTTTCTTT.

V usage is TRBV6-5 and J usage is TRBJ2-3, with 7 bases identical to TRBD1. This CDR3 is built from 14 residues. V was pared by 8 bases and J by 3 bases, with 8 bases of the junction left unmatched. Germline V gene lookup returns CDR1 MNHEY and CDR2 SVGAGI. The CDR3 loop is CASPGQGVTDTQYF. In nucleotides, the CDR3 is TGTGCCAGCCCGGGGCAGGGGGTAACAGATACGCAGTATTTT.

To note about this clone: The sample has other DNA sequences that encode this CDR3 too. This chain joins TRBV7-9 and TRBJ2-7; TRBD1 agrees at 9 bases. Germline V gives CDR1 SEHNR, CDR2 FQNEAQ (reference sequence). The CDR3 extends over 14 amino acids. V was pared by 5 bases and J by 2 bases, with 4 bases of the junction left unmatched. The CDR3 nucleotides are TGTGCCAGCAGCCCCAGGGACAGGGCCTACGAGCAGTACTTC. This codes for CASSPRDRAYEQYF.

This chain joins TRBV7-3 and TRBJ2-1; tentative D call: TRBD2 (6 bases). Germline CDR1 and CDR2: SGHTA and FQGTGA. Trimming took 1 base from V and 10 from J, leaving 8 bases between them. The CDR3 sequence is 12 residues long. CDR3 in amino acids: CASSLIGGEQFF. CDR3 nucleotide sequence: TGTGCCAGCAGCTTAATCGGGGGAGAGCAGTTCTTC.

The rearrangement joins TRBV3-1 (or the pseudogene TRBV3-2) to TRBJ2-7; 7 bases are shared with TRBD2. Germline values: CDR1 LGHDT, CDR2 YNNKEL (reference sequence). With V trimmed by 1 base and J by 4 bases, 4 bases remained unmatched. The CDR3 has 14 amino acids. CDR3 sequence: CASSQGGGRYEQYF. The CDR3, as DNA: TGTGCCAGCAGCCAAGGGGGCGGGAGATACGAGCAGTACTTC.

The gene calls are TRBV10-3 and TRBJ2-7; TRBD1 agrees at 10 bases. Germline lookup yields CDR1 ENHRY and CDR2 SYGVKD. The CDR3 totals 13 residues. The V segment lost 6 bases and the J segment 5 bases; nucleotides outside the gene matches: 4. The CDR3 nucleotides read TGTGCCATCAGGCCGGGACAGGGGAACGAGCAGTACTTC. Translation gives CAIRPGQGNEQYF.

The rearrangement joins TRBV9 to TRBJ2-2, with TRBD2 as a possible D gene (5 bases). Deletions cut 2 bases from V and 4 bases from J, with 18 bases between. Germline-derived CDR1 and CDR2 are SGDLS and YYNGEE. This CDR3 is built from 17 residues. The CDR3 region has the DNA TGTGCCAGCAGCGTTTCCACTGGACTGTCGGGCACCGGGGAGCTGTTTTTT. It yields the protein CASSVSTGLSGTGELFF.

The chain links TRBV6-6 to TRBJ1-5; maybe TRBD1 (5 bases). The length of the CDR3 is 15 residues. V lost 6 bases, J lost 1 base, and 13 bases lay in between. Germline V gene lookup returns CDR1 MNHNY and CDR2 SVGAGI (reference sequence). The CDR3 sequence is CASSPGRASNQPQHF. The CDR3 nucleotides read TGTGCCAGCAGCCCCGGCAGGGCGAGCAATCAGCCCCAGCATTTT.

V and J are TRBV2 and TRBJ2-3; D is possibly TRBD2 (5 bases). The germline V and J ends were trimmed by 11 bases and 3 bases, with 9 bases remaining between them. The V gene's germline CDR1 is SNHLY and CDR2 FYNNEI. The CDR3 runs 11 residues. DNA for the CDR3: TGTGCCTTACAGCGGACAGATACGCAGTATTTT. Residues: CALQRTDTQYF.

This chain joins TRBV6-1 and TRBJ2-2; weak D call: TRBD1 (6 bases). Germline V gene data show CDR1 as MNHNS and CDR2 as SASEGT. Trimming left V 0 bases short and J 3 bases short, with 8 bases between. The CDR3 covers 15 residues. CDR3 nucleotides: TGTGCCAGCAGTGAAGCGGACAGTTACACCGGGGAGCTGTTTTTT. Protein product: CASSEADSYTGELFF.

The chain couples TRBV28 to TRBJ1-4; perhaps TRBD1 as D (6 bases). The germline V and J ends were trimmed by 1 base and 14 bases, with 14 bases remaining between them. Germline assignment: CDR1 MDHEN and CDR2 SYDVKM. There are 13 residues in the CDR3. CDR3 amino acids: CASSLSGQNSLFF. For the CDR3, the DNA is TGTGCCAGCAGTTTATCCGGACAGAACTCCCTGTTTTTT.

Here the CDR3 reads CASSLPGQGRMNTEAFF. CDR3 bases: TGTGCCAGTAGTCTACCGGGACAGGGGAGAATGAACACTGAAGCTTTCTTT. V usage is TRBV19 and J usage is TRBJ1-1; the match to TRBD1 covers 10 bases. This CDR3 comprises 17 residues. Germline CDR1 reads LNHDA; CDR2 reads SQIVND (reference sequence). The junction had 9 bases not matched to a gene; V was cut back by 5 bases and J by 0 bases.